The rows below give T cell receptor beta chains drawn from one sample of a study of CD8 T cells in ankylosing spondylitis. A single record per CDR3 protein comes from TCRdb applying MiXCR to the 5' RACE reads. The sample consists of hundreds of thousands of distinct CDR3 sequences, roughly 10% of them appearing once. The sample was blood, either unsorted or a sorted T cell fraction (not recorded which). These receptors all come from a male donor with ankylosing spondylitis. Both conserved end residues are part of each CDR3. The D gene is left open where the match is weak. Expanded clones get a size class; other rows say once, few or many, or leave the size out.

few	TRBV20-1	TRBJ2-7	TRBD2	CSAQVIERGFTYEQYF	TGCAGTGCTCAAGTAATCGAGCGGGGTTTTACCTACGAGCAGTACTTC
.	TRBV4-3	TRBJ1-1	.	CASSQDARDSGTEAFF	TGCGCCAGCAGCCAAGACGCCCGGGACTCTGGCACTGAAGCTTTCTTT
few	TRBV6-2/TRBV6-3	TRBJ2-1	.	CASSYSPYERSQFF	TGTGCCAGCAGTTATAGCCCTTACGAACGGTCGCAGTTCTTC
few	TRBV5-1	TRBJ1-2	.	CASSLEEGSYGYTF	TGCGCCAGCAGCTTGGAAGAGGGGTCCTATGGCTACACCTTC
many	TRBV5-1	TRBJ2-7	.	CASSGSWLYEQYF	TGCGCCAGCAGTGGGTCGTGGCTCTACGAGCAGTACTTC
few	TRBV12-3/TRBV12-4	TRBJ1-1	TRBD1	CASRSGTAPGEAFF	TGTGCCAGTCGCTCTGGGACAGCTCCGGGGGAGGCTTTCTTT
few	TRBV20-1	TRBJ2-5	TRBD1	CSAGTGLQETQYF	TGCAGTGCCGGGACAGGGTTGCAAGAGACCCAGTACTTC
many	TRBV29-1	TRBJ2-3	TRBD2	CSVGRERADTQYF	TGCAGCGTTGGGCGGGAGCGCGCGGATACGCAGTATTTT
few	TRBV7-8	TRBJ2-5	.	CASSLARPPETQYF	TGTGCCAGCAGCTTAGCGCGACCCCCTGAGACCCAGTACTTC
.	TRBV27	TRBJ2-3	.	CASSHRSTQYF	TGTGCCAGCAGCCACAGGAGCACGCAGTATTTT
few	TRBV24-1	TRBJ2-3	TRBD2	CATSDFASGGTDTQYF	TGTGCCACCAGTGATTTCGCTAGCGGGGGGACAGATACGCAGTATTTT
few	TRBV6-5	TRBJ2-7	TRBD2	CASASGTTDYEQYF	TGTGCCAGCGCAAGCGGGACTACTGACTACGAGCAGTACTTC
few	TRBV18	TRBJ2-7	.	CASSQGTFNEQYF	TGTGCCAGCTCGCAAGGGACCTTCAACGAGCAGTACTTC
.	TRBV5-1	TRBJ1-4	.	CASSVADSSMEKLFF	TGCGCCAGCAGCGTAGCGGACAGCTCGATGGAAAAACTGTTTTTT
many	TRBV7-9	TRBJ2-2	.	CASSHDTGELFF	TGTGCCAGCAGCCATGACACCGGGGAGCTGTTTTTT
.	TRBV5-5	TRBJ1-1	TRBD1	CASSFTGVETEAFF	TGTGCCAGCAGCTTTACAGGGGTGGAAACTGAAGCTTTCTTT
few	TRBV5-5	TRBJ1-1	.	CASSSPYEAFF	TGTGCCAGCAGCTCTCCGTATGAAGCTTTCTTT
once	TRBV20-1	TRBJ2-3	.	CSAGSEWEVGTQYF	TGCAGTGCAGGCTCTGAGTGGGAGGTAGGGACGCAGTATTTT
.	TRBV7-9	TRBJ2-1	TRBD2	CASTLRGVEQFF	TGTGCCAGCACTTTACGGGGGGTTGAGCAGTTCTTC
many	TRBV4-2	TRBJ2-2	.	CASSPLEGRTGELFF	TGTGCCAGCAGCCCCTTGGAGGGGCGTACCGGGGAGCTGTTTTTT
.	TRBV5-1	TRBJ2-3	TRBD2	CASSLVLLAASFSTDTQYF	TGCGCCAGCAGCTTGGTGTTACTAGCGGCTAGTTTCTCGACAGATACGCAGTATTTT
.	TRBV30	TRBJ2-1	.	CAWSPSGGEQFF	TGTGCCTGGAGCCCCTCTGGGGGTGAGCAGTTCTTC
few	TRBV5-1	TRBJ2-3	.	CASSLADPSTDTQYF	TGCGCCAGCAGTTTAGCGGACCCTAGCACAGATACGCAGTATTTT
few	TRBV12-3/TRBV12-4	TRBJ2-7	TRBD1	CASSLRTGRSSYEQYF	TGTGCCAGCAGTTTAAGGACAGGGAGAAGCTCCTACGAGCAGTACTTC
.	TRBV10-3	TRBJ2-3	TRBD2	CAARTSGRGPTDTQYF	TGTGCCGCGAGGACTAGCGGGAGGGGACCCACAGATACGCAGTATTTT
.	TRBV5-1	TRBJ2-1	.	CASSLIQGSDEQFF	TGCGCCAGCAGCTTGATTCAGGGGTCGGATGAGCAGTTCTTC
many	TRBV29-1	TRBJ2-3	.	CSVERQGGVETDTQYF	TGCAGCGTTGAGCGGCAGGGAGGAGTGGAGACAGATACGCAGTATTTT
.	TRBV7-6	TRBJ2-3	.	CASSVRGPDTQYF	TGTGCCAGCAGCGTGCGAGGCCCAGATACGCAGTATTTT
.	TRBV7-9	TRBJ1-2	.	CASSVDSFYGYTF	TGTGCCAGCAGCGTGGACAGCTTCTATGGCTACACCTTC
many	TRBV11-2	TRBJ2-2	.	CASSLDFGGNTGELFF	TGTGCCAGCAGCTTAGATTTCGGGGGGAACACCGGGGAGCTGTTTTTT
.	TRBV2	TRBJ1-5	.	CASSATGYGQPQHF	TGTGCCAGCAGCGCCACAGGGTACGGTCAGCCCCAGCATTTT
.	TRBV5-1	TRBJ1-1	.	CASSLTGPAKTEAFF	TGCGCCAGCAGCTTGACAGGGCCCGCTAAAACTGAAGCTTTCTTT
.	TRBV20-1	TRBJ1-2	.	CSARGYRSYGYTF	TGCAGTGCTAGAGGGTACCGTTCCTATGGCTACACCTTC
few	TRBV20-1	TRBJ2-5	TRBD2	CSARDLAGDQETQYF	TGCAGTGCTAGAGATCTCGCGGGGGACCAAGAGACCCAGTACTTC
few	TRBV9	TRBJ2-5	.	CASSVGGGPGRETQYF	TGTGCCAGCAGCGTAGGTGGGGGCCCTGGACGGGAGACCCAGTACTTC
few	TRBV4-2	TRBJ2-1	.	CASSQTGTTRPEQFF	TGTGCCAGCAGCCAAACCGGGACAACCCGCCCCGAGCAGTTCTTC
.	TRBV7-8	TRBJ2-5	.	CASSSGAYGETQYF	TGTGCCAGCAGCTCCGGGGCCTACGGGGAGACCCAGTACTTC
.	TRBV20-1	TRBJ1-1	TRBD1	CSARDRTGFFTEAFF	TGCAGTGCTAGAGATAGGACAGGGTTTTTTACTGAAGCTTTCTTT
.	TRBV5-6	TRBJ2-1	.	CASSSLQGSDEQFF	TGTGCCAGCAGCTCTTTGCAGGGGAGCGATGAGCAGTTCTTC
.	TRBV7-2	TRBJ1-3	.	CASRIAGAGNTIYF	TGTGCCAGCAGGATAGCAGGGGCTGGAAACACCATATATTTT
few	TRBV6-5	TRBJ2-3	.	CASSYSPPDSGDTQYF	TGTGCCAGCAGTTACTCGCCGCCGGACTCCGGAGATACGCAGTATTTT
few	TRBV4-1	TRBJ1-1	.	CASSRNRANTEAFF	TGCGCCAGCAGCCGGAACAGGGCGAACACTGAAGCTTTCTTT
few	TRBV20-1	TRBJ2-1	.	CSTYPWDLTYNEQFF	TGCAGTACCTACCCGTGGGACTTAACCTACAATGAGCAGTTCTTC
.	TRBV14	TRBJ2-7	.	CASSQGTQRSSYEQYF	TGTGCCAGCAGCCAAGGTACCCAGAGAAGCTCCTACGAGCAGTACTTC
many	TRBV29-1	TRBJ2-2	.	CSAQYSLNTGELFF	TGCAGCGCCCAGTATTCTTTGAACACCGGGGAGCTGTTTTTT
.	TRBV5-6	TRBJ1-1	.	CASSSTTRGSWTEAFF	TGTGCCAGCAGCAGCACCACCCGAGGGTCGTGGACTGAAGCTTTCTTT
few	TRBV20-1	TRBJ1-6	TRBD1	CSATIGDRETPLHF	TGCAGTGCTACTATCGGGGACAGGGAAACACCCCTCCACTTT
.	TRBV24-1	TRBJ2-5	.	CATSAVGKETQYF	TGTGCCACCAGTGCCGTGGGTAAAGAGACCCAGTACTTC
many	TRBV29-1	TRBJ2-7	TRBD1	CSVEKQGKPYEQYF	TGCAGCGTTGAAAAACAGGGGAAGCCCTACGAGCAGTACTTC
.	TRBV6-1	TRBJ2-6	TRBD1	CAGSRDRLASVVLTF	TGTGCCGGCAGTAGGGACAGGCTAGCCTCGGTCGTCCTGACTTTC
few	TRBV20-1	TRBJ1-5	.	CSAPDSYSNQPQHF	TGCAGTGCTCCTGACAGTTATAGCAATCAGCCCCAGCATTTT
.	TRBV4-3	TRBJ2-1	TRBD2	CASSQRSSGGVYNEQFF	TGCGCCAGCAGCCAACGGTCTAGCGGGGGGGTTTACAATGAGCAGTTCTTC
many	TRBV28	TRBJ2-2	.	CASSSRAPGTGELFF	TGTGCCAGCAGCTCCCGGGCCCCGGGAACCGGGGAGCTGTTTTTT
few	TRBV29-1	TRBJ2-3	.	CSVGVLRDTQYF	TGCAGCGTTGGGGTTCTCCGGGATACGCAGTATTTT
few	TRBV4-2	TRBJ1-2	.	CASSQTTGRGYTF	TGTGCCAGCAGCCAAACTACAGGGAGGGGCTACACCTTC
many	TRBV28	TRBJ1-1	.	CASSLEGSNTEAFF	TGTGCCAGCAGTTTGGAAGGGTCGAACACTGAAGCTTTCTTT
.	TRBV18	TRBJ2-7	.	CASSPGVIALSYEQYF	TGTGCCAGCTCACCGGGGGTGATAGCCCTTTCCTACGAGCAGTACTTC